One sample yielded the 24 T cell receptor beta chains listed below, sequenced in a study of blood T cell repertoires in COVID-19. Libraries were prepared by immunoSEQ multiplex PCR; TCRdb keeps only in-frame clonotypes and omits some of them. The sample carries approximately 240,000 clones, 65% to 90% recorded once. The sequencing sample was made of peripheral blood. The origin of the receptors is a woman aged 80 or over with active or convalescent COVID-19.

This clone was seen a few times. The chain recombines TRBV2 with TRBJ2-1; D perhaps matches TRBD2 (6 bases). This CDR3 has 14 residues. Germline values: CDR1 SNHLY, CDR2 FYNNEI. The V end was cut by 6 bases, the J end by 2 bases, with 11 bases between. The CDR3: CASSLGGAYNEQFF. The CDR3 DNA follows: TGTGCCAGCAGCTTGGGCGGGGCCTACAATGAGCAGTTCTTC.

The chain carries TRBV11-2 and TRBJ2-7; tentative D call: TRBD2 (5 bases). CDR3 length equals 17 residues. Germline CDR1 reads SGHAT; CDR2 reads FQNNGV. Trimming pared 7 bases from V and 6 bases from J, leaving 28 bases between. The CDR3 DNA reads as TGTGCCAGCACCTCCAGGTGGGGAGCCAATTCACCTAGCGAGCAGTACTTC. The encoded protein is CASTSRWGANSPSEQYF.

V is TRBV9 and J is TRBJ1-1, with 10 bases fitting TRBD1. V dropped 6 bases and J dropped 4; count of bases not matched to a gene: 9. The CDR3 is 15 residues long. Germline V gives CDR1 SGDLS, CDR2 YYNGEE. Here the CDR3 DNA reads TGTGCCAGCACCATCGACAGGGGGCAGAGCACTGAAGCTTTCTTT. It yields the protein CASTIDRGQSTEAFF.

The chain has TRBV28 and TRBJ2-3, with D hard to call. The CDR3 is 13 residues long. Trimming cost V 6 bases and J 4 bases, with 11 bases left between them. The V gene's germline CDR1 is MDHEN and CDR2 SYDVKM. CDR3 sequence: CASSKNFADTQYF. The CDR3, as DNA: TGTGCCAGCAGCAAAAACTTTGCAGATACGCAGTATTTT.

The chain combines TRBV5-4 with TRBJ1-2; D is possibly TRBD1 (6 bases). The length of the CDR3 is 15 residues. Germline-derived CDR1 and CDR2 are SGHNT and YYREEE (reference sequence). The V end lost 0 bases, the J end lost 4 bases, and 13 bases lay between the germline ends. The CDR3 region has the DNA TGTGCCAGCAGCTTGGCAGGGGTCGGAATCTATGGCTACACCTTC. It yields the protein CASSLAGVGIYGYTF.

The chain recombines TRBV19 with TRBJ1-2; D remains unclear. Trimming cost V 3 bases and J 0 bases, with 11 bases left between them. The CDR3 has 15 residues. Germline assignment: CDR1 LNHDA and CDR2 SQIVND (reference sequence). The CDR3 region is CASSIIADSNYGYTF. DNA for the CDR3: TGTGCCAGTAGTATTATCGCGGATTCTAACTATGGCTACACCTTC.

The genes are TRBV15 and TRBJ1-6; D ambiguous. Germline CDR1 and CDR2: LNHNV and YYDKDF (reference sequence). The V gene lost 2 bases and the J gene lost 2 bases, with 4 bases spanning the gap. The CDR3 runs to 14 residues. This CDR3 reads CATSRQTYNSPLHF. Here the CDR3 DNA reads TGTGCCACCAGCAGACAGACCTATAATTCACCCCTCCACTTT.

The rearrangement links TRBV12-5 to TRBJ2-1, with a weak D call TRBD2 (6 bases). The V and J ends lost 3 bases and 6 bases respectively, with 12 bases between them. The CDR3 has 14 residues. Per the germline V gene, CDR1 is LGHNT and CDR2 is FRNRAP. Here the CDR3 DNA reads TGTGCTAGTGGTTTATCCGGGAGTAGCAATGAGCAGTTCTTC. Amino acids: CASGLSGSSNEQFF.

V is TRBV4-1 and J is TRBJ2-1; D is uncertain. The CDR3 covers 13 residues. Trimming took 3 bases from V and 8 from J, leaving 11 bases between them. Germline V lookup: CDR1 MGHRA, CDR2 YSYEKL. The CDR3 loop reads CASSHAPTDEQFF. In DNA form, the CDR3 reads TGCGCCAGCAGCCACGCGCCAACGGATGAGCAGTTCTTC.

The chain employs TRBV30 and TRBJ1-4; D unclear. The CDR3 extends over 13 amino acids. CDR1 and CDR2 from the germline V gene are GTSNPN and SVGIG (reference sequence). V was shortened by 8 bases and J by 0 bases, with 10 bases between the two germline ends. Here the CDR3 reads CATRQATNEKLFF. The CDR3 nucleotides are TGTGCCACCCGACAAGCAACTAATGAAAAACTGTTTTTT.

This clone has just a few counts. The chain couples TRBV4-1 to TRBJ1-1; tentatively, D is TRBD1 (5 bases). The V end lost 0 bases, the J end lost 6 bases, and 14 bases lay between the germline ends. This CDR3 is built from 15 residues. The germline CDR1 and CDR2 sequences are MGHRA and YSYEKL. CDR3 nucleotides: TGCGCCAGCAGCCAAGATAACATAGGAGGGGCTGAAGCTTTCTTT. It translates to CASSQDNIGGAEAFF.

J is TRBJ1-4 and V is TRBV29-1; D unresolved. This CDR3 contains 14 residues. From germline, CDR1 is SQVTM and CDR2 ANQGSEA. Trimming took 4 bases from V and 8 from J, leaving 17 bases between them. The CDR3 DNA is TGCAGCGTTGGCGAGGGATTTGGTGTGGAAAAACTGTTTTTT. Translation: CSVGEGFGVEKLFF. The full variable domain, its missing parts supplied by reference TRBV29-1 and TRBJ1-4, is SAVISQKPSRDICQRGTSLTIQCQVDSQVTMMFWYRQQPGQSLTLIATANQGSEATYESGFVIDKFPISRPNLTFSTLTVSNMSPEDSSIYLCSVGEGFGVEKLFFGSGTQLSVL.

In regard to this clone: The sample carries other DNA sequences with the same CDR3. CDR3 sequence: CASSLTENTEAFF. The CDR3 DNA follows: TGTGCCAGCTCTTTGACAGAGAACACTGAAGCTTTCTTT. V usage is TRBV18 and J usage is TRBJ1-1; perhaps TRBD1 as D (5 bases). CDR1 is KGHSH, CDR2 LQKENI, per germline. Trimming pared 6 bases from V and 1 base from J, leaving 9 bases between. The CDR3 spans 13 residues.

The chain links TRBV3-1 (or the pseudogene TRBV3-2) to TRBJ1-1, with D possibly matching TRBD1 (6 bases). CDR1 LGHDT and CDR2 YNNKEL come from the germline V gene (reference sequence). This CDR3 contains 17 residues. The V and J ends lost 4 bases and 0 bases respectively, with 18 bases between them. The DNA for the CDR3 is TGTGCCAGCAGCCGCCTACAGGGCCCTACCATGAACACTGAAGCTTTCTTT. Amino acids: CASSRLQGPTMNTEAFF.

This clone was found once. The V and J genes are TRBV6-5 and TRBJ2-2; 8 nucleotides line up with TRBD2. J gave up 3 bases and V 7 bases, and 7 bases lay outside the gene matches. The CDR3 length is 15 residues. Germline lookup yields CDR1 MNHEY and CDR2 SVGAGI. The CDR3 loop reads CASNPAGADTGELFF. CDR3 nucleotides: TGTGCCAGCAATCCAGCGGGAGCCGACACCGGGGAGCTGTTTTTT.

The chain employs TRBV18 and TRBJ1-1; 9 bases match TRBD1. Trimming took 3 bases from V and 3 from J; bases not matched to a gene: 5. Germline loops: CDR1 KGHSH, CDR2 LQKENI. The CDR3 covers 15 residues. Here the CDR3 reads CASSPMGQGYTEAFF. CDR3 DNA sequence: TGTGCCAGCTCACCGATGGGACAGGGCTACACTGAAGCTTTCTTT.

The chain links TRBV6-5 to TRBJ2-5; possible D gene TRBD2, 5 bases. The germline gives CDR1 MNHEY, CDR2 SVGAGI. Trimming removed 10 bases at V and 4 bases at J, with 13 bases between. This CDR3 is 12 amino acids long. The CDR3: CATRAEGETQYF. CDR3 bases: TGTGCCACCAGAGCTGAGGGAGAGACCCAGTACTTC.

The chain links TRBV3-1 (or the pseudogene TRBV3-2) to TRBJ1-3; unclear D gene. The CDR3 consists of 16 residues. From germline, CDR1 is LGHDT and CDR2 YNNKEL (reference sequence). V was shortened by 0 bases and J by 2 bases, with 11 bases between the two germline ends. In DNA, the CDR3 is TGTGCCAGCAGCCAAGACGCGGGTTGGACTGGAAACACCATATATTTT. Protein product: CASSQDAGWTGNTIYF.

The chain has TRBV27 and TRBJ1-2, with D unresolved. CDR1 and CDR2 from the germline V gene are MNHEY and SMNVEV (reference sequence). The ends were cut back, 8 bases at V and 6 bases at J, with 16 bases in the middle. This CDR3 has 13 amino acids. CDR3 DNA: TGTGCCAGCTCACACGGGGAAATGGATGGCTACACCTTC. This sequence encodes CASSHGEMDGYTF.

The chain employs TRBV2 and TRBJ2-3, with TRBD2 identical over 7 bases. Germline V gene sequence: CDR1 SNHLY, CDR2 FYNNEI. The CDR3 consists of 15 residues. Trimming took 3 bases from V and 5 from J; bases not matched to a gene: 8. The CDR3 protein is CASSDSLGREDTQYF. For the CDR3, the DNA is TGTGCCAGCAGTGATTCCCTGGGGAGGGAAGATACGCAGTATTTT.

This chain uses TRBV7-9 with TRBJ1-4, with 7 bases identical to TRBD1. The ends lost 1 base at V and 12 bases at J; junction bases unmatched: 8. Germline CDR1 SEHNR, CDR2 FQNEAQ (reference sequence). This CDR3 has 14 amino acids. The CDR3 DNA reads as TGTGCCAGCAGCTTAGATCGGCAGGGGGTTCAACTGTTTTTT. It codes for CASSLDRQGVQLFF.

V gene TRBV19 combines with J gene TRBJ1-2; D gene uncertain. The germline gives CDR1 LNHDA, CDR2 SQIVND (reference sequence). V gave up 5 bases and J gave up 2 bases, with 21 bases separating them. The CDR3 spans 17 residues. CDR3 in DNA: TGTGCCAGTAGTCCCCATCGTGGGAGGGCCCTAAACTATGGCTACACCTTC. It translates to CASSPHRGRALNYGYTF.

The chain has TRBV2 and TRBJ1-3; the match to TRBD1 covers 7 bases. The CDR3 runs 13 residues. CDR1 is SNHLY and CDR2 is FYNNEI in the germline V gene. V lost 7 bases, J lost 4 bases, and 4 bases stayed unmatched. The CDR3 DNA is TGTGCCAGCATCAGGGACAGAGGAAACACCATATATTTT. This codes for CASIRDRGNTIYF.

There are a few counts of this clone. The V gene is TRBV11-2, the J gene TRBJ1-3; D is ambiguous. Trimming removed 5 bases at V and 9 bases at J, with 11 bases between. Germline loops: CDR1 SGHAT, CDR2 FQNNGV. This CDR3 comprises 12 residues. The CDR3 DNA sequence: TGTGCCAGCAGCCCCGATCGGGGCACCATATATTTT. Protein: CASSPDRGTIYF.